Detailed here is one T cell receptor beta chain. The data originate from a study of blood T cell repertoires in COVID-19. Study overall: The origin of the acute and convalescent COVID-19 samples was the United States, Italy and Spain. Sources were T cells, B-cell-depleted T cells, or PBMCs; the material itself was cDNA or gDNA.

In the original analysis: Amplification with reference gene primers provided the estimates of nucleated cell counts. Data came from immunoSEQ multiplex PCR; TCRdb stores just in-frame clones and leaves some out. The DNA was the basis for D and trimming; V, J and clone size are from that table. The table has 230,000 or so clones, around 83% seen once. With V trimmed by 7 bases and J by 6 bases, 15 bases remained unmatched. The CDR3 covers 15 residues. Germline CDR1 reads MNHEY; CDR2 reads SVGAGI. The rearrangement links TRBV6-5 to TRBJ2-7, with 7 bases lining up with TRBD1. The receptor's source is a man aged 40-55 years with active or convalescent COVID-19. Sequencing was done on a sample of peripheral blood. As DNA, the CDR3 is TGTGCCAGCATTCCTAGGCCGGGACAGCTTGGCGAGCAGTACTTC. Residues: CASIPRPGQLGEQYF.